A single sample is the source of the 7 T cell receptor beta chains below, sequenced in a study of beta chain features in type 1 diabetes. The whole isolated RNA underwent reverse transcription, so sequencing captured expressed TCRB transcripts. TCRdb's table, derived via immunoSEQ multiplex PCR, lists solely in-frame clones and lacks some. The table shows 350,000 to 450,000 clones, with about 15% occurring only once. Sequenced input: naive CD4+ T cells from blood. The source of these receptors is a woman under 30 in good health.

This clone has a handful of counts. V gene TRBV30 combines with J gene TRBJ2-1; TRBD2 matches at 11 bases. With V trimmed by 3 bases and J by 7 bases, 14 bases remained unmatched. In germline, CDR1 is GTSNPN, CDR2 SVGIG (reference sequence). The CDR3 extends over 17 amino acids. This CDR3 reads CAWSGIELAGVGNEQFF. The CDR3 DNA is TGTGCCTGGAGCGGAATCGAACTAGCGGGAGTAGGTAATGAGCAGTTCTTC.

V gene TRBV2 combines with J gene TRBJ2-3, with 11 bases aligning to TRBD2. Trimming removed 7 bases from V and 2 bases from J; junction bases left unmatched: 11. The germline CDR1 and CDR2 sequences are SNHLY and FYNNEI. The length of the CDR3 is 17 residues. The CDR3 region has the DNA TGTGCCAGCACCCAGCGTACTAGCGGGGGATCCACAGATACGCAGTATTTT. It translates to CASTQRTSGGSTDTQYF. The full variable domain, with the rest looked up from reference TRBV2 and TRBJ2-3, is EPEVTQTPSHQVTQMGQEVILRCVPISNHLYFYWYRQILGQKVEFLVSFYNNEISEKSEIFDDQFSVERPDGSNFTLKIRSTKLEDSAMYFCASTQRTSGGSTDTQYFGPGTRLTVL.

This clone was found a few times. This sequence joins TRBV18 and TRBJ2-3, with 7 bases aligning to TRBD2. V lost 0 bases, J lost 4 bases, and 1 base stayed unmatched. CDR1 KGHSH and CDR2 LQKENI come from the germline V gene. The CDR3 extends over 14 amino acids. The CDR3 DNA reads TGTGCCAGCTCACCACCGACTAGCCCAGATACGCAGTATTTT. This gives the protein CASSPPTSPDTQYF.

In this sample, this clone turned up a few times. V gene TRBV14 combines with J gene TRBJ2-2; TRBD2 matches 7 bases. Germline lookup yields CDR1 SGHDN and CDR2 FVKESK. This CDR3 is 15 amino acids long. V shed 1 base, J shed 8 bases, and the junction held 7 bases outside the gene matches. This CDR3 is CASSQVSAGAGELFF. For the CDR3, the DNA is TGTGCCAGCAGCCAAGTTTCGGCGGGAGCAGGGGAGCTGTTTTTT.

The V call is TRBV18, the J call TRBJ2-7, with a possible D match to TRBD1 (5 bases). The CDR3 contains 14 residues. Trimming pared 0 bases from V and 1 base from J, leaving 7 bases between. CDR1 and CDR2 from the germline V gene are KGHSH and LQKENI. DNA for the CDR3: TGTGCCAGCTCACCACCGGCAGGGTCCTACGAGCAGTACTTC. This codes for CASSPPAGSYEQYF.

This chain uses TRBV11-1 with TRBJ1-1, with D hard to call. Germline V gene sequence: CDR1 SGHAT, CDR2 FQDESV (reference sequence). V was trimmed by 3 bases and J by 5 bases, leaving 10 bases between them. This CDR3 is 13 amino acids long. CDR3 sequence: CASSFKGGTEAFF. As DNA, the CDR3 is TGTGCCAGCAGCTTTAAGGGAGGGACTGAAGCTTTCTTT.

There are a few counts of this clone. This rearrangement joins TRBV28 to TRBJ2-7, with TRBD1 matching over 10 bases. Germline V gives CDR1 MDHEN, CDR2 SYDVKM. V shed 6 bases and J 5 bases; nucleotides not matched to a gene: 13. This CDR3 is 16 amino acids long. CDR3 amino acids: CASSESPGQGFHEQYF. As DNA, the CDR3 is TGTGCCAGCAGCGAATCCCCGGGACAGGGGTTCCACGAGCAGTACTTC.